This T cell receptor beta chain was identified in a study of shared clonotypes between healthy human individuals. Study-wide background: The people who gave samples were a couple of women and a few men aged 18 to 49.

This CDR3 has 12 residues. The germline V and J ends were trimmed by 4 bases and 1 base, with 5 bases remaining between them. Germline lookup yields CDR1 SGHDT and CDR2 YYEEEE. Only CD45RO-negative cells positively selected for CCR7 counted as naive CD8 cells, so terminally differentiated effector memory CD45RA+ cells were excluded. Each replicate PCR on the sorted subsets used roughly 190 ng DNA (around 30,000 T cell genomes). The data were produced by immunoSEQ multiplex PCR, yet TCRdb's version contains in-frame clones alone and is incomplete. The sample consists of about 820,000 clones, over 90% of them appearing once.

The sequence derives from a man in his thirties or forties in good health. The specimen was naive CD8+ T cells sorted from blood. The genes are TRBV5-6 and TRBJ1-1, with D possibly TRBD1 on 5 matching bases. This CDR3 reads CASSDRNTEAFF. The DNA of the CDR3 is TGTGCCAGCAGCGACAGGAACACTGAAGCTTTCTTT. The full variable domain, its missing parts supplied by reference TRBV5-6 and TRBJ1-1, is DAGVTQSPTHLIKTRGQQVTLRCSPKSGHDTVSWYQQALGQGPQFIFQYYEEEERQRGNFPDRFSGHQFPNYSSELNVNALLLGDSALYLCASSDRNTEAFFGQGTRLTVV.